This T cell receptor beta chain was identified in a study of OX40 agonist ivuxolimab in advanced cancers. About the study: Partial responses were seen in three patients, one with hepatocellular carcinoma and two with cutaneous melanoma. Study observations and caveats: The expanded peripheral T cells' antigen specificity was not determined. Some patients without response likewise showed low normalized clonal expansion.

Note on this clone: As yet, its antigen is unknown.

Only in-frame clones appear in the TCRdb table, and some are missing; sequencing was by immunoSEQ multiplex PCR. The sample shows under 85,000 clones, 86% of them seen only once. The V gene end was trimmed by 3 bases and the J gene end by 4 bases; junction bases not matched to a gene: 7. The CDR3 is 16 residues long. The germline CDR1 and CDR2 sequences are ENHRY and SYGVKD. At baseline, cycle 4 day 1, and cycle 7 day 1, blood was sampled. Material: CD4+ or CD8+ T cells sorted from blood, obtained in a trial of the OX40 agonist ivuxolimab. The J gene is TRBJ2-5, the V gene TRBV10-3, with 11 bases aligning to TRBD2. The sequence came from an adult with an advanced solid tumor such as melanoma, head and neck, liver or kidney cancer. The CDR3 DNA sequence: TGTGCCATCAGTGAAAACACCGGGACTAGCGGAGAGACCCAGTACTTC. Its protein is CAISENTGTSGETQYF.